The T cell receptor (beta chain) under discussion was sequenced for a study of technical replicates of blood from several donors. The CDR3 has 13 amino acids. Deletions cut 2 bases from V and 7 bases from J, with 6 bases between. CDR1 is SEHNR, CDR2 FQNEAQ, per germline (reference sequence). Generated by immunoSEQ multiplex PCR, the TCRdb table keeps only in-frame clones and is missing some. Here the sample spans 50,000 or so clones, 80% to 95% being singletons. The material sequenced was PBMCs. This chain links TRBV7-9 with TRBJ1-6; D is ambiguous. This sequence was found in a human donor in good health. Some clones in this sample may be carry-over from other donors' samples. Here the CDR3 reads CASSLLENSPLHF. DNA for the CDR3: TGTGCCAGCAGCTTACTGGAGAATTCACCCCTCCACTTT.